This TCR beta chain was sequenced for a study of beta chain features in type 1 diabetes. Study-wide background: There were 107,917,701 sorted cells examined across all samples.

The whole isolated RNA underwent reverse transcription, so sequencing captured expressed TCRB transcripts. The data were produced by immunoSEQ multiplex PCR, yet TCRdb's version contains in-frame clones alone and is incomplete. The table records around 430,000 clones, 30% of them present only once. Whole-study findings and limits: Because the template was cDNA, high-expressing cells might be over-represented.

In regard to this clone: Its antigen remains unidentified.

Purity exceeding 95% was reached by all sorted populations. V shed 3 bases, J shed 6 bases, and the junction held 4 bases outside the gene matches. The CDR3 length is 15 residues. Germline assignment: CDR1 GTSNPN and CDR2 SVGIG (reference sequence). This TCR derives from a man between 18 and 35 years old in good health. This chain links TRBV30 with TRBJ2-1, with 14 bases that match TRBD2. Source material: naive CD4+ T cells from blood. The CDR3 region has the DNA TGTGCCTGGAGCCTCGGACTAGCGGGGGGCAATGAGCAGTTCTTC. It is translated as CAWSLGLAGGNEQFF.